The 18 T cell receptor beta chains below come from one sample, sequenced in a study of shared clonotypes between healthy human individuals. Naive-designated CD8 cells lacked CD45RO, were positively enriched for CCR7, and omitted terminally differentiated effector memory CD45RA+ cells. Repertoires were generated with immunoSEQ multiplex PCR, while TCRdb's copy carries only in-frame clones and drops some. The sample includes about 2,100,000 clones, approximately 94% seen only once; the top ten take more than 1.5%. Sample: naive CD8+ T cells from PBMCs. The receptors shown here come from a young man in good health. Some clones in this sample may be carry-over from other donors' samples.

This clone showed up just once. The V call is TRBV11-2, the J call TRBJ2-7, with D perhaps TRBD1 (6 bases). The CDR3 has 14 residues. The germline V gene encodes CDR1 SGHAT and CDR2 FQNNGV. Trimming pared 5 bases from V and 6 bases from J, leaving 17 bases between. CDR3: CASSLGRTVREQYF. In nucleotides, the CDR3 is TGTGCCAGCAGCCTAGGCCGGACAGTCCGCGAGCAGTACTTC.

V usage is TRBV6-5 and J usage is TRBJ1-4; D is uncertain. The V and J ends lost 4 bases and 0 bases respectively, with 9 bases between them. The CDR3 loop spans 15 amino acids. Looked up from germline, CDR1 is MNHEY and CDR2 is SVGAGI. The CDR3 DNA sequence: TGTGCCAGCAGTTTCCGGGAAGCAACTAATGAAAAACTGTTTTTT. Encoded protein: CASSFREATNEKLFF.

V is TRBV7-2 and J is TRBJ1-2, with TRBD1 as a possible D gene (5 bases). CDR1 and CDR2 (germline): SGHTA, FQGNSA. The CDR3 extends over 10 amino acids. V gave up 8 bases and J gave up 7 bases, with 8 bases separating them. The CDR3 region is CASRDGGYTF. As DNA, the CDR3 is TGTGCCAGCCGGGACGGTGGCTACACCTTC.

V usage is TRBV28 and J usage is TRBJ1-2; 12 bases map to TRBD1. Germline CDR1 and CDR2: MDHEN and SYDVKM. The CDR3 totals 15 residues. With V trimmed by 3 bases and J by 8 bases, 7 bases remained unmatched. The CDR3 is CASSFSGQGALGYTF. The CDR3 DNA reads TGTGCCAGCAGTTTCTCGGGACAGGGGGCATTAGGCTACACCTTC.

This clone was picked up a small number of times. The genes are TRBV4-1 and TRBJ2-7, with D hard to call. This CDR3 comprises 11 residues. Germline V gene lookup returns CDR1 MGHRA and CDR2 YSYEKL. The V end lost 5 bases, the J end lost 3 bases, and 5 bases lay between the germline ends. In DNA, the CDR3 is TGCGCCAGCAGCTCCTTCTACGAGCAGTACTTC. It encodes CASSSFYEQYF.

The count of this clone is one. This chain connects TRBV4-1 to TRBJ2-7; D tentatively reads TRBD1 or TRBD2 (5 bases each). From germline, CDR1 is MGHRA and CDR2 YSYEKL. The germline V and J ends were trimmed by 0 bases and 2 bases, with 14 bases remaining between them. There are 16 residues in the CDR3. The CDR3 DNA follows: TGCGCCAGCAGCCAAGATGGGGCCCCTAGCACCTACGAGCAGTACTTC. The encoded protein is CASSQDGAPSTYEQYF.

This rearrangement joins TRBV27 to TRBJ2-3; D is possibly TRBD2 (5 bases). Germline CDR1 is MNHEY and CDR2 is SMNVEV (reference sequence). CDR3 size: 17 residues. With 2 bases removed from V and 2 bases from J, the gap between germline ends came to 17 bases. The CDR3 nucleotides read TGTGCCAGCAGTTTAATCCCCGTCAGCGGATTCACAGATACGCAGTATTTT. Its translation: CASSLIPVSGFTDTQYF.

The V gene is TRBV13, the J gene TRBJ2-5, with 9 bases identical to TRBD2. This CDR3 has 15 residues. V lost 1 base and J lost 2; bases outside the gene matches: 2. Germline CDR1 and CDR2: PRHDT and FYEKMQ (reference sequence). CDR3 sequence: CASSLAREGQETQYF. The CDR3 region has the DNA TGTGCCAGCAGCTTAGCGCGGGAGGGACAAGAGACCCAGTACTTC.

V gene TRBV30 combines with J gene TRBJ2-1, with a tentative D call TRBD2 (5 bases). Germline V gene data show CDR1 as GTSNPN and CDR2 as SVGIG (reference sequence). The V end lost 0 bases, the J end lost 2 bases, and 11 bases lay between the germline ends. There are 15 residues in the CDR3. The CDR3 reads CAWSVGGSPYNEQFF. The DNA for the CDR3 is TGTGCCTGGAGTGTAGGAGGATCGCCCTACAATGAGCAGTTCTTC.

The chain carries TRBV7-9 and TRBJ2-3; TRBD2 might be the D (6 bases). The CDR3 runs to 16 residues. The V end was cut by 3 bases, the J end by 1 base, with 14 bases between. Germline V gene lookup returns CDR1 SEHNR and CDR2 FQNEAQ (reference sequence). For the CDR3, the DNA is TGTGCCAGCAGCTTGTTGTGGGAGGAGCGCACAGATACGCAGTATTTT. Translation gives CASSLLWEERTDTQYF.

This rearrangement joins TRBV30 to TRBJ2-7; 9 positions match TRBD1. V shed 6 bases and J 5 bases; nucleotides not matched to a gene: 2. Per germline, CDR1 GTSNPN and CDR2 SVGIG (reference sequence). This CDR3 comprises 11 residues. CDR3 sequence reads: CACTGGDEQYF. The CDR3 DNA sequence: TGTGCCTGTACAGGGGGCGACGAGCAGTACTTC. Filled out from reference TRBV30 and TRBJ2-7, the complete variable domain reads SQTIHQWPATLVQPVGSPLSLECTVEGTSNPNLYWYRQAAGRGLQLLFYSVGIGQISSEVPQNLSASRPQDRQFILSSKKLLLSDSGFYLCACTGGDEQYFGPGTRLTVT.

The V and J genes are TRBV7-9 and TRBJ2-3, with 9 bases that match TRBD2. This CDR3 has 17 amino acids. Germline lookup yields CDR1 SEHNR and CDR2 FQNEAQ (reference sequence). V trimming: 2 bases; J trimming: 2 bases; junction bases outside the gene matches: 8. Here the CDR3 DNA reads TGTGCCAGCAGCTTAAGGATAGCGGGAGAGATCACAGATACGCAGTATTTT. This gives the protein CASSLRIAGEITDTQYF.

This chain joins TRBV27 and TRBJ1-4, with TRBD1 identical over 9 bases. The CDR3 has 14 amino acids. V shed 6 bases, J shed 8 bases, and the junction held 7 bases outside the gene matches. Per the germline V gene, CDR1 is MNHEY and CDR2 is SMNVEV (reference sequence). CDR3 protein: CASSMTGGKEKLFF. The CDR3 DNA sequence: TGTGCCAGCAGCATGACAGGGGGGAAGGAAAAACTGTTTTTT.

V and J are TRBV11-1 and TRBJ2-1; 8 bases match TRBD2. CDR1 is SGHAT, CDR2 FQDESV, per germline (reference sequence). The J segment lost 8 bases and the V segment lost 5 bases, leaving 8 bases of the junction unmatched. CDR3 length equals 14 residues. The CDR3 region has the DNA TGTGCCAGCAGCCCGCCGGGAGGGCCCGATGAGCAGTTCTTC. Residues: CASSPPGGPDEQFF.

The rearrangement uses TRBV28 and TRBJ1-1, with D hard to call. The V end was cut by 6 bases, the J end by 8 bases, with 16 bases between. Per germline, CDR1 MDHEN and CDR2 SYDVKM. The CDR3 loop spans 13 amino acids. The CDR3 region is CASSPSGGREAFF. In DNA, the CDR3 is TGTGCCAGCAGCCCAAGTGGTGGCCGCGAAGCTTTCTTT.

The rearrangement uses TRBV2 and TRBJ1-5; no firm D call. This CDR3 comprises 14 residues. Germline V lookup: CDR1 SNHLY, CDR2 FYNNEI. Deletions cut 3 bases from V and 6 bases from J, with 12 bases between. The CDR3 DNA reads TGTGCCAGCAGTGAGACATCGTCCGGTCAGCCCCAGCATTTT. Translating it yields CASSETSSGQPQHF.

The rearrangement links TRBV6-1 to TRBJ2-7; D ambiguous. Germline V gene data show CDR1 as MNHNS and CDR2 as SASEGT. V lost 1 base, J lost 0 bases, and 10 bases lay in between. This CDR3 contains 15 residues. The DNA for the CDR3 is TGTGCCAGCAGTGAAGGCAGGAACCCCTCCTACGAGCAGTACTTC. This gives the protein CASSEGRNPSYEQYF.

In the case of this clone: At the DNA level, this CDR3 is encoded by other sequences in the same sample as well. The gene calls are TRBV6-6 and TRBJ2-5; no definite D call. The V end was cut by 8 bases, the J end by 5 bases, with 6 bases between. This CDR3 is built from 10 residues. Germline V gene lookup returns CDR1 MNHNY and CDR2 SVGAGI (reference sequence). The CDR3 loop reads CASSEETQYF. The CDR3 DNA reads TGTGCCAGCTCAGAGGAGACCCAGTACTTC.